These 15 T cell receptor beta chains came from one sample sequenced in a study of T cell responses to AZD1222 COVID-19 vaccine. Profiling relied on immunoSEQ multiplex PCR, and the TCRdb table lists in-frame clones only, not all of them. The data contain roughly 120,000 clones, roughly 87% of them seen just once; the ten biggest clones take up 6% to 8%. The sequencing used peripheral blood, collected on day 0 of AZD1222 vaccination. Every receptor here comes from an adult in good health.

In the case of this clone: The same CDR3 also results from other DNA sequences found in this sample. The V and J genes are TRBV27 and TRBJ1-5; 7 bases map to TRBD1. The CDR3 length is 16 residues. Germline trimming cut 5 bases from V and 1 base from J; bases unmatched to any gene: 8. The germline gives CDR1 MNHEY, CDR2 SMNVEV (reference sequence). In DNA, the CDR3 is TGTGCCAGCAGTCCTAGCCGGGACAGAAGCAATCAGCCCCAGCATTTT. Its translation is CASSPSRDRSNQPQHF.

The rearrangement links TRBV9 to TRBJ1-6; TRBD1 agrees at 7 bases. V shed 5 bases and J 4 bases; nucleotides not matched to a gene: 6. The CDR3 extends over 15 amino acids. Per germline, CDR1 SGDLS and CDR2 YYNGEE. As DNA, the CDR3 is TGTGCCAGCAGTGAGACAGGGACTTATAATTCACCCCTCCACTTT. Protein sequence: CASSETGTYNSPLHF.

This clone was picked up a small number of times. The chain recombines TRBV7-3 with TRBJ2-6; no clear D. The CDR3 covers 15 residues. CDR1 and CDR2 from the germline V gene are SGHTA and FQGTGA. Trimming left V 2 bases short and J 0 bases short, with 5 bases between. For the CDR3, the DNA is TGTGCCAGCAGCTTACTCTCCTCTGGGGCCAACGTCCTGACTTTC. Amino acids: CASSLLSSGANVLTF. The whole variable domain, filled in from reference TRBV7-3 and TRBJ2-6, reads GAGVSQTPSNKVTEKGKYVELRCDPISGHTALYWYRQSLGQGPEFLIYFQGTGAADDSGLPNDRFFAVRPEGSVSTLKIQRTERGDSAVYLCASSLLSSGANVLTFGAGSRLTVL.

This chain connects TRBV20-1 to TRBJ1-5; a weak D match, TRBD1 (5 bases). This CDR3 is built from 15 residues. V lost 3 bases and J 3 bases, leaving 15 bases between the germline ends. Per germline, CDR1 DFQATT and CDR2 SNEGSKA (reference sequence). Here the CDR3 reads CSASRQGGPNQPQHF. The CDR3 DNA follows: TGCAGTGCTAGTAGGCAGGGTGGCCCCAATCAGCCCCAGCATTTT.

This chain uses TRBV19 with TRBJ1-1, with D unclear. This CDR3 spans 14 amino acids. V lost 0 bases, J lost 0 bases, and 5 bases lay in between. Germline CDR1 and CDR2: LNHDA and SQIVND (reference sequence). The DNA of the CDR3 is TGTGCCAGTAGTATAGACCGTCTGAACACTGAAGCTTTCTTT. Protein product: CASSIDRLNTEAFF.

The chain joins TRBV11-3 to TRBJ2-7; D unclear. V was cut by 2 bases and J by 0 bases, with 5 bases left in between. The germline V gene has CDR1 SGHNT and CDR2 YENEEA. This CDR3 has 13 residues. In DNA, the CDR3 is TGTGCCAGCAGCTTAAGACCCTCCTACGAGCAGTACTTC. Amino acid sequence: CASSLRPSYEQYF.

The V gene is TRBV5-1, the J gene TRBJ2-7; a possible D gene is TRBD1 (6 bases). This CDR3 spans 13 amino acids. Deletions cut 5 bases from V and 2 bases from J, with 11 bases between. The germline V gene encodes CDR1 SGHRS and CDR2 YFSETQ. CDR3 region: CASRRDKTYEQYF. The CDR3 bases are TGCGCCAGCAGGAGGGACAAGACCTACGAGCAGTACTTC.

V and J are TRBV12-3 or TRBV12-4 and TRBJ1-6, with unresolved D. The CDR3 runs to 13 residues. The V gene lost 3 bases and the J gene lost 7 bases, with 7 bases spanning the gap. The CDR3 protein is CASSLNGNSPLHF. CDR3 coding DNA: TGTGCCAGCAGTTTGAACGGGAATTCACCCCTCCACTTT.

By share, this clone counts as medium-sized. The chain employs TRBV19 and TRBJ2-1, with D perhaps TRBD2 (7 bases). This CDR3 comprises 15 residues. Trimming took off 7 bases at V and 2 bases at J, with 15 bases between the two ends. From germline, CDR1 is LNHDA and CDR2 SQIVND (reference sequence). CDR3 bases: TGTGCCAGTACCCCCCAAGGGGGGGCCTACAATGAGCAGTTCTTC. Translating gives CASTPQGGAYNEQFF.

The chain couples TRBV25-1 to TRBJ1-2; TRBD1 might be the D (5 bases). From germline, CDR1 is MGHDK and CDR2 SYGVNS. The V end was cut by 8 bases, the J end by 7 bases, with 14 bases between. The CDR3 runs to 12 residues. The CDR3 region is CASSPSGFGYTF. The CDR3 DNA sequence: TGTGCCAGCTCACCTTCAGGGTTTGGCTACACCTTC.

This chain links TRBV11-2 with TRBJ1-2; D unresolved. From germline, CDR1 is SGHAT and CDR2 FQNNGV. The germline V and J ends were trimmed by 1 base and 3 bases, with 6 bases remaining between them. This CDR3 region has 13 residues. The CDR3 DNA is TGTGCCAGCAGCTTAGGTTTGGACTATGGCTACACCTTC. This gives the protein CASSLGLDYGYTF.

The genes are TRBV28 and TRBJ1-2; 8 nucleotides line up with TRBD1. This CDR3 is built from 16 residues. CDR1 is MDHEN and CDR2 is SYDVKM in the germline V gene. J lost 4 bases, V lost 4 bases, and 11 bases had no gene match. CDR3 region: CASSSSDDRGRYGYTF. The DNA of the CDR3 is TGTGCCAGCAGTTCCTCCGACGACAGGGGACGCTATGGCTACACCTTC.

The V gene is TRBV7-9, the J gene TRBJ2-2; no firm D call. The CDR3 runs to 14 residues. The germline gives CDR1 SEHNR, CDR2 FQNEAQ (reference sequence). V was pared by 3 bases and J by 4 bases, with 9 bases between. The CDR3 DNA follows: TGTGCCAGCAGCTTCCCCGTCTCCACCGGGGAGCTGTTTTTT. Residues: CASSFPVSTGELFF.

V usage is TRBV30 and J usage is TRBJ2-5; 9 nucleotides agree with TRBD2. The CDR3 runs to 13 residues. Losses at the gene ends were 3 bases for V and 3 bases for J; bases not matched to a gene: 2. CDR1 GTSNPN and CDR2 SVGIG come from the germline V gene (reference sequence). The chain's CDR3 is CAWSRLAEETQYF. The CDR3, as DNA: TGTGCCTGGAGCAGACTAGCGGAAGAGACCCAGTACTTC.

V is TRBV7-2 and J is TRBJ1-2; D might be TRBD1 (5 bases). CDR1 SGHTA and CDR2 FQGNSA come from the germline V gene. V was cut by 1 base and J by 5 bases, with 11 bases left in between. The CDR3 extends over 14 amino acids. The CDR3 here is CASSLGSRAYGYTF. The CDR3 DNA reads as TGTGCCAGCAGCTTAGGGTCCAGGGCTTATGGCTACACCTTC.